These 15 T cell receptor beta chains originate from one sample sequenced in a study of blood T cell repertoires in COVID-19. Method: immunoSEQ multiplex PCR; TCRdb's copy keeps in-frame clones and lacks some. The table has about 390,000 clones, approximately 87% seen once. Sequenced input: PBMCs or T cells enriched from blood (not recorded which). These receptors were collected from a woman in her forties or fifties who had recovered from COVID-19.

The chain recombines TRBV7-6 with TRBJ1-6; tentative D call: TRBD1 (5 bases). Germline lookup yields CDR1 SGHVS and CDR2 FNYEAQ. With 1 base removed from V and 8 bases from J, the gap between germline ends came to 12 bases. The CDR3 has 15 amino acids. Here the CDR3 DNA reads TGTGCCAGCAGCTTAGTAGCAGGGTCTGATTCACCCCTCCACTTT. Amino acids: CASSLVAGSDSPLHF. The full variable domain, in which reference TRBV7-6 and TRBJ1-6 provide the parts outside the CDR3, is GAGVSQSPRYKVTKRGQDVALRCDPISGHVSLYWYRQALGQGPEFLTYFNYEAQQDKSGLPNDRFSAERPEGSISTLTIQRTEQRDSAMYRCASSLVAGSDSPLHFGNGTRLTVT.

The V and J genes are TRBV5-1 and TRBJ1-6; 10 positions agree with TRBD1. CDR1 is SGHRS, CDR2 YFSETQ, per germline. This CDR3 comprises 15 residues. V shed 0 bases, J shed 7 bases, and the junction held 1 base outside the gene matches. CDR3 nucleotides: TGCGCCAGCAGCTTGGGGGGACAGGGGAATTCACCCCTCCACTTT. Amino acids: CASSLGGQGNSPLHF.

The chain couples TRBV29-1 to TRBJ2-3; D may be TRBD2 (7 bases). Germline V gives CDR1 SQVTM, CDR2 ANQGSEA. The V end was cut by 0 bases, the J end by 5 bases, with 15 bases between. CDR3 length equals 15 residues. DNA for the CDR3: TGCAGCGTTGAAGATGACGGGGGGCCTGAAGATACGCAGTATTTT. Protein: CSVEDDGGPEDTQYF.

V and J are TRBV21-1 and TRBJ2-7; the tabulated D call, TRBD2, remains unverified against the DNA. TRBV21-1 is recorded as a pseudogene. This CDR3 is 16 amino acids long. The CDR3 loop reads CASSKAKIAGFNEQYF. The CDR3 DNA reads as TGTGCCAGCAGCAAAGCGAAAATAGCGGGGTTCAACGAGCAGTACTTC.

The chain joins TRBV6-1 to TRBJ2-2; D may be TRBD2 (6 bases). Trimming left V 2 bases short and J 0 bases short, with 10 bases between. The length of the CDR3 is 16 residues. Looked up from germline, CDR1 is MNHNS and CDR2 is SASEGT. CDR3 region: CASSELAISNTGELFF. The CDR3 coding sequence is TGTGCCAGCAGTGAACTAGCGATCTCGAACACCGGGGAGCTGTTTTTT.

This chain connects TRBV18 to TRBJ2-5; D is possibly TRBD2 (6 bases). The V end lost 4 bases, the J end lost 2 bases, and 11 bases lay between the germline ends. The CDR3 is made up of 14 amino acids. Germline V gives CDR1 KGHSH, CDR2 LQKENI. This chain's CDR3 is CASSLTGVQETQYF. The DNA for the CDR3 is TGTGCCAGCTCACTTACGGGGGTACAAGAGACCCAGTACTTC.

The genes are TRBV19 and TRBJ1-4, with D possibly TRBD1 on 6 matching bases. The germline V and J ends were trimmed by 5 bases and 1 base, with 17 bases remaining between them. The CDR3 is made up of 17 amino acids. The germline gives CDR1 LNHDA, CDR2 SQIVND (reference sequence). The CDR3: CASSWTVEVGTNEKLFF. The CDR3 DNA is TGTGCCAGTAGTTGGACAGTTGAAGTCGGAACTAATGAAAAACTGTTTTTT.

The rearrangement joins TRBV5-1 to TRBJ2-3; D ambiguous. Deletions cut 0 bases from V and 6 bases from J, with 5 bases between. The CDR3 spans 12 residues. Germline values: CDR1 SGHRS, CDR2 YFSETQ. CDR3 sequence: CASSLASDTQYF. The CDR3, as DNA: TGCGCCAGCAGCTTGGCCAGTGATACGCAGTATTTT.

A note on this clone: This CDR3 is also generated by other DNA sequences in the sample. The chain carries TRBV5-1 and TRBJ1-2, with 7 bases that match TRBD1. CDR1 SGHRS and CDR2 YFSETQ come from the germline V gene. There are 13 residues in the CDR3. The V gene end was trimmed by 0 bases and the J gene end by 6 bases; junction bases not matched to a gene: 2. CDR3 DNA sequence: TGCGCCAGCAGCTTGGGACAGGGCCATGGCTACACCTTC. Translating gives CASSLGQGHGYTF.

V and J are TRBV24-1 and TRBJ1-1; D gene uncertain. Germline V lookup: CDR1 KGHDR, CDR2 SFDVKD. With 0 bases removed from V and 6 bases from J, the gap between germline ends came to 10 bases. The CDR3 length is 14 residues. Written as DNA, the CDR3 is TGTGCCACCAGTGATTTGTGTCAGATCCCTGAAGCTTTCTTT. It translates to CATSDLCQIPEAFF.

The chain combines TRBV19 with TRBJ2-1; D possibly corresponds to TRBD1 (6 bases). Looked up from germline, CDR1 is LNHDA and CDR2 is SQIVND (reference sequence). The germline V and J ends were trimmed by 5 bases and 9 bases, with 20 bases remaining between them. The CDR3 consists of 15 residues. Written as DNA, the CDR3 is TGTGCCAGTAGTGTGGGGGCCCTCAACAGGGTTGAGCAGTTCTTC. Translation: CASSVGALNRVEQFF.

The rearrangement joins TRBV5-1 to TRBJ2-5, with 8 bases identical to TRBD2. The CDR3 length is 14 residues. The V and J ends lost 5 bases and 2 bases, in that order; junction bases with no gene match: 5. CDR1 SGHRS and CDR2 YFSETQ come from the germline V gene. The CDR3 sequence is CASRSGGHQETQYF. CDR3 DNA sequence: TGCGCCAGCAGATCGGGGGGGCATCAAGAGACCCAGTACTTC. The whole variable domain, filled in from reference TRBV5-1 and TRBJ2-5, reads KAGVTQTPRYLIKTRGQQVTLSCSPISGHRSVSWYQQTPGQGLQFLFEYFSETQRNKGNFPGRFSGRQFSNSRSEMNVSTLELGDSALYLCASRSGGHQETQYFGPGTRLLVL.

The chain is built from TRBV7-8 and TRBJ1-2; 10 bases map to TRBD1. The CDR3 has 14 amino acids. Unmatched junction bases numbered 4, after V lost 4 bases and J lost 5 bases. Germline V CDR1 and CDR2: SGHVS, FQNEAQ. This CDR3 is CASSSVGQGYGYTF. For the CDR3, the DNA is TGTGCCAGCAGCTCGGTGGGACAGGGGTATGGCTACACCTTC.

The V and J genes are TRBV5-1 and TRBJ2-3; possibly TRBD2 for D (5 bases). The CDR3 contains 14 residues. Trimming left V 4 bases short and J 3 bases short, with 12 bases between. The V gene's germline CDR1 is SGHRS and CDR2 YFSETQ. The CDR3 region has the DNA TGCGCCAGCAGCGTGGTCGGGAATACAGATACGCAGTATTTT. Amino acid sequence: CASSVVGNTDTQYF.

The chain links TRBV29-1 to TRBJ1-1; 7 bases fit TRBD1. The CDR3 has 13 amino acids. Germline lookup yields CDR1 SQVTM and CDR2 ANQGSEA. V shed 5 bases, J shed 4 bases, and the junction held 7 bases outside the gene matches. CDR3 loop: CSVFATGSTEAFF. The DNA for the CDR3 is TGCAGCGTTTTTGCGACAGGGAGCACTGAAGCTTTCTTT.